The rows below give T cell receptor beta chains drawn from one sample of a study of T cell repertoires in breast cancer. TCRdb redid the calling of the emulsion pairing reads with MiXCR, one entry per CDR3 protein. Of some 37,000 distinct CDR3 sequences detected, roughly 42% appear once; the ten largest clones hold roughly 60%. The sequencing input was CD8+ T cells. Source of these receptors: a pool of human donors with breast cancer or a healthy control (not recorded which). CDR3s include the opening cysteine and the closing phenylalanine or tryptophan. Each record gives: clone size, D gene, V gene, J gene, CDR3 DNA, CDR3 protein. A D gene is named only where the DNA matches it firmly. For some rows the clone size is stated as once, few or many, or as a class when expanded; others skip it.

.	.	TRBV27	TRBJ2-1	TGTGCCAGCAGTTTATCAGTCCAGAATGAGCAGTTCTTC	CASSLSVQNEQFF
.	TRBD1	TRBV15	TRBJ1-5	TGTGCCACCAGCAGCCGTACAGGGGACAATCAGCCCCAGCATTTT	CATSSRTGDNQPQHF
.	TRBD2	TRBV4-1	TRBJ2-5	TGCGCCAGCAGCCAAGGACTAGCGCGGGAGACCCAGTACTTC	CASSQGLARETQYF
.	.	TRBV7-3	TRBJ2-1	TGTGCCAGCAGCTGGGGTCTTGAACACAATGAGCAGTTCTTC	CASSWGLEHNEQFF
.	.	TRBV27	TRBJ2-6	TGTGCCAGTAAGTACTCTGGGGCCAACGTCCTGACTTTC	CASKYSGANVLTF
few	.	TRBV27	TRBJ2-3	TGTGCCAGCAGTATGTATACAGGGAGGACGCAGTATTTT	CASSMYTGRTQYF
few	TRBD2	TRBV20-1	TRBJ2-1	TGCAGTGCTAGAGATCCCAGCGGGAGGTACAATGAGCAGTTCTTC	CSARDPSGRYNEQFF
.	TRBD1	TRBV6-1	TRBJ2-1	TGTGCCAGCAGTGTGCCGGGACAGGGGGCAATTGAGCAGTTCTTC	CASSVPGQGAIEQFF
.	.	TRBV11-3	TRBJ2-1	TGTGCCAGCAGCTTAGCCACAGGGCCATACAATGAGCAGTTCTTC	CASSLATGPYNEQFF
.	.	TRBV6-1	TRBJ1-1	TGTGCCAGCAGTATGAGGTCGGACACTGAAGCTTTCTTT	CASSMRSDTEAFF
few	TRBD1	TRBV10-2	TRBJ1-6	TGCGCCAGCAAGCGGACAGGGGGCAATTCACCCCTCCACTTT	CASKRTGGNSPLHF
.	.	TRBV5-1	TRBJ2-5	TGCGCCAGCAGCAGGGAGGGGGACCGAGAGACCCAGTACTTC	CASSREGDRETQYF
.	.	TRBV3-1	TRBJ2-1	TGTGCCAGCAGCCCTGGCCCGATTGGTAATGAGCAGTTCTTC	CASSPGPIGNEQFF
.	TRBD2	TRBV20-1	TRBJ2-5	TGCAGTGCTAGCACTAGCGGGGCCTCAATGGGCCAGTACTTC	CSASTSGASMGQYF
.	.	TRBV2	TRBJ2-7	TGTGCCAGTCTTGTGGAGATAGGATACGAGCAGTACTTC	CASLVEIGYEQYF
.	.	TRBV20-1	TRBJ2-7	TGCAGTGCCGCGACTAGTATGAACGGGCAGTACTTC	CSAATSMNGQYF
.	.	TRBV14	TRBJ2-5	TGTGCCAGCAGCCAAGCGTGGGGGGCAGAGACCCAGTACTTC	CASSQAWGAETQYF
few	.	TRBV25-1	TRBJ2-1	TGTGCCAGCAGTCCTTTCACTCGGGGGAATGAGCAGTTCTTC	CASSPFTRGNEQFF
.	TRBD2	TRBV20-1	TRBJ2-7	TGCAGTGCTAGCGGCGGGAGCCCCTACGAGCAGTACTTC	CSASGGSPYEQYF
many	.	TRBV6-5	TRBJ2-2	TGTGCCAGCAGTTACCCAGAGAACACCGGGGAGCTGTTTTTT	CASSYPENTGELFF
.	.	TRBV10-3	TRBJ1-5	TGTGCCATCAGTGAGACCAGGAGGGATCTCAATCAGCCCCAGCATTTT	CAISETRRDLNQPQHF
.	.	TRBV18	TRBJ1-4	TGTGCCAGCTCGCGTGACTCCAATGAAAAACTGTTTTTT	CASSRDSNEKLFF
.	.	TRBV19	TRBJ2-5	TGTGCCAGTAGTAAGGACCTCTCGGAGACCCAGTACTTC	CASSKDLSETQYF
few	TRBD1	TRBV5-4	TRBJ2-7	TGTGCCAGCAGCCCCGCCGGACAGGGATCCTACGAGCAGTACTTC	CASSPAGQGSYEQYF
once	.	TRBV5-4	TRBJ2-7	TGTGCCAGCAGCTTGGGGATAGTCGGGGGCGACTACGAGCAGTACTTC	CASSLGIVGGDYEQYF
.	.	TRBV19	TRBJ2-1	TGTGCCAGTCGAGGGAATTACAATGAGCAGTTCTTC	CASRGNYNEQFF
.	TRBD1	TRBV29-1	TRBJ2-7	TGCAGCGTTGAAGGGACAGGGGCTGACGAGCAGTACTTC	CSVEGTGADEQYF
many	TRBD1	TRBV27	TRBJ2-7	TGTGCCAGCAGTTCCAGGACAGGACCCTACGAGCAGTACTTC	CASSSRTGPYEQYF
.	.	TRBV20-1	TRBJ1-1	TGCAGTGCTAGAGAGGGGGGCCCACTCAAAGCTTTCTTT	CSAREGGPLKAFF
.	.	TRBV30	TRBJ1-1	TGTGCCTGGAGTGACCCCGGACACGCTGAAGCTTTCTTT	CAWSDPGHAEAFF
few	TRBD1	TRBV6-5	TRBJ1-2	TGTGCCAGCAGTTACACCCCCCCGGGACAGGGATATGGCTACACCTTC	CASSYTPPGQGYGYTF
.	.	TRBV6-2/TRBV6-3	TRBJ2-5	TGTGCCAGCAGGGCTTGGGACGGGGGAGACTCTTTACGGCGGAAGACCCAGTACTTC	CASRAWDGGDSLRRKTQYF
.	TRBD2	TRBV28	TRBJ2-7	TGTGCCAGCAGCTTCCATGGCGGGAGTCATCCCTACGAGCAGTACTTC	CASSFHGGSHPYEQYF
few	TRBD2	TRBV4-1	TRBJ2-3	TGCGCCAGCAGCCAAGTTGCGGGGGACCCAGATACGCAGTATTTT	CASSQVAGDPDTQYF
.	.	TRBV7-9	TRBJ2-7	TGTGCCAGCAGCCACAAGGCAGTCGGCACCTACGAGCAGTACTTC	CASSHKAVGTYEQYF
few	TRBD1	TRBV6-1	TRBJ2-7	TGTGCCAGCAGTCCGGGACAGGGTGGCGAGCAGTACTTC	CASSPGQGGEQYF
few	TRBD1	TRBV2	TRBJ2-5	TGTGCCAGCAGCCGCAAGGGGGCGGCGGAGACCCAGTACTTC	CASSRKGAAETQYF
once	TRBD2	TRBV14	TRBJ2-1	TGTGCCAGCAGCCAGGCGGGGGGCAATGAGCGGTTCTTC	CASSQAGGNERFF
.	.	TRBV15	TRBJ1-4	TGTGCCACCAGCAGGAGGGTCCAGACAGGCTATAATGAAAAACTGTTTTTT	CATSRRVQTGYNEKLFF
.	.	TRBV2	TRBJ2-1	TGTGCCAGCAGTGAGGCAGCGGGTCCCAAGTTCTTC	CASSEAAGPKFF